This is a list of T cell receptor beta chains from one sample in a study of blood T cell repertoires in COVID-19. This table comes from immunoSEQ multiplex PCR, and its TCRdb copy is limited to in-frame clones, with some not included. The sample includes some 340,000 clones, 80% to 90% of them seen just once. Source material: peripheral blood. The receptors were gathered from a man aged 30-40 years with active or convalescent COVID-19. The CDR3 runs from the conserved cysteine through the conserved F or W. D genes are given only for firm matches. Not every row has a clone size; where given, it reads once, few, many or a size class.

>TRBV6-2/TRBV6-3|.|.|TRBJ2-6
CASSYNSGANVLTF
TGTGCCAGCAGTTATAACTCTGGGGCCAACGTCCTGACTTTC
>TRBV18|.|.|TRBJ2-7
CASSPGQYEQYF
TGTGCCAGCTCACCTGGGCAATACGAGCAGTACTTC
>TRBV24-1|.|.|TRBJ1-1
CATSDSGPRGTEAFF
TGTGCCACCAGTGATTCGGGCCCCCGGGGCACTGAAGCTTTCTTT
>TRBV7-6|TRBD1|.|TRBJ1-1
CASSRTIQGTEAFF
TGTGCCAGCAGCCGGACCATACAGGGGACGGAAGCTTTCTTT
>TRBV27|.|.|TRBJ2-3
CASSLSRGGGTDTQYF
TGTGCCAGCAGTTTAAGTAGAGGAGGTGGAACAGATACGCAGTATTTT
>TRBV6-2/TRBV6-3|.|few|TRBJ1-5
CASSYSPGYSHQPQHF
TGTGCCAGCAGTTACAGCCCAGGGTACAGCCATCAGCCCCAGCATTTT
>TRBV14|.|.|TRBJ2-3
CASSPRQSTDTQYF
TGTGCCAGCAGCCCAAGACAGAGCACAGATACGCAGTATTTT
>TRBV5-6|TRBD2|once|TRBJ2-1
CASSLPGLAGASYNEQFF
TGTGCCAGCAGCTTACCGGGACTAGCGGGAGCTTCCTACAATGAGCAGTTCTTC
>TRBV24-1|TRBD1|.|TRBJ1-2
CATSDPGTGHYTF
TGTGCCACCAGTGATCCCGGGACAGGGCACTACACCTTC
>TRBV9|TRBD1|.|TRBJ1-6
CASSTPRAGGYNSPLHF
TGTGCCAGCAGCACTCCCCGGGCAGGGGGTTATAATTCACCCCTCCACTTT
>TRBV5-1|TRBD2|.|TRBJ2-1
CASSPYTSGSGNEQFF
TGCGCCAGCAGCCCATATACTAGCGGGAGCGGCAATGAGCAGTTCTTC
>TRBV7-2|TRBD1|.|TRBJ2-4
CASSKGQAQNIQYF
TGTGCCAGCAGCAAGGGACAGGCCCAAAACATTCAGTACTTC
>TRBV7-9|.|.|TRBJ1-4
CASAPGMGEKLFF
TGTGCCAGCGCGCCGGGGATGGGTGAAAAACTGTTTTTT
>TRBV7-9|TRBD2|.|TRBJ2-1
CAASGVYNEQFF
TGTGCTGCTAGCGGAGTATACAATGAGCAGTTCTTC
>TRBV9|TRBD2|.|TRBJ2-2
CASGLGKTSGKLGELFF
TGTGCCAGCGGTTTAGGAAAAACTAGCGGGAAACTCGGGGAGCTGTTTTTT
>TRBV9|.|once|TRBJ1-1
CASSVERGTEAFF
TGTGCCAGCAGCGTAGAAAGGGGCACTGAAGCTTTCTTT
>TRBV7-2|TRBD2|.|TRBJ2-3
CASSFLSAGGSDTQYF
TGTGCCAGCAGCTTTCTCTCAGCGGGAGGTTCAGATACGCAGTATTTT
>TRBV7-2|TRBD2|.|TRBJ2-1
CASSRSAGGDNEQFF
TGTGCCAGCAGCCGCTCAGCGGGGGGGGACAATGAGCAGTTCTTC
>TRBV6-1|TRBD1|.|TRBJ1-4
CASSELTGRSEKLFF
TGTGCCAGCAGTGAATTGACAGGGCGCAGTGAAAAACTGTTTTTT
>TRBV5-4|.|few|TRBJ1-1
CASSLRTTNTEAFF
TGTGCCAGCAGCTTGAGAACGACAAACACTGAAGCTTTCTTT
>TRBV10-3|.|.|TRBJ1-2
CAISEGLGKGYTF
TGTGCCATCAGTGAGGGACTCGGAAAGGGCTACACCTTC
>TRBV4-2|.|.|TRBJ1-4
CASSQDITNEKLFF
TGTGCCAGCAGCCAAGACATAACTAATGAAAAACTGTTTTTT
>TRBV5-1|TRBD1|.|TRBJ2-1
CASSPRGQGYNEQFF
TGCGCCAGCAGCCCAAGGGGGCAAGGATACAATGAGCAGTTCTTC
>TRBV14|.|.|TRBJ1-1
CASSSSSYTEAFF
TGTGCCAGCAGCTCCTCGTCCTACACTGAAGCTTTCTTT
>TRBV3-1/TRBV3-2|.|.|TRBJ2-5
CASSQENGGETQYF
TGTGCCAGCAGCCAAGAAAACGGGGGAGAGACCCAGTACTTC
>TRBV4-3|TRBD2|.|TRBJ2-3
CASSPRGSGAYTDTQYF
TGCGCCAGCAGCCCCCGAGGGAGCGGGGCATACACAGATACGCAGTATTTT
>TRBV27|TRBD1|few|TRBJ2-7
CASSRRQGIHEQYF
TGTGCCAGCAGTAGAAGACAGGGGATCCACGAGCAGTACTTC
>TRBV10-3|TRBD2|.|TRBJ2-1
CAISDKSGTSGRANEQFF
TGTGCCATCAGTGACAAATCCGGGACTAGCGGGAGGGCCAATGAGCAGTTCTTC
>TRBV27|.|once|TRBJ1-1
CASSPTGNTEAFF
TGTGCCAGCAGTCCCACAGGGAACACTGAAGCTTTCTTT
>TRBV7-2|.|.|TRBJ1-2
CASSFIGGGADGYTF
TGTGCCAGCAGCTTTATCGGAGGGGGGGCTGATGGCTACACCTTC
>TRBV18|TRBD2|.|TRBJ2-7
CASSPLTSGTTYEQYF
TGTGCCAGCTCACCCCTGACTAGCGGAACTACCTACGAGCAGTACTTC
>TRBV19|TRBD2|.|TRBJ2-7
CASAGLAPYEQYF
TGTGCCAGTGCCGGACTAGCGCCCTACGAGCAGTACTTC
>TRBV6-1|.|.|TRBJ2-1
CASSEEGREQFF
TGTGCCAGCAGTGAAGAAGGGAGAGAGCAGTTCTTC
>TRBV27|.|few|TRBJ2-2
CASSLRVPNTGELFF
TGTGCCAGCAGTTTGAGAGTCCCGAACACCGGGGAGCTGTTTTTT
>TRBV3-1/TRBV3-2|.|.|TRBJ1-4
CASSQDWGGKLFF
TGTGCCAGCAGCCAAGACTGGGGGGGAAAACTGTTTTTT
>TRBV18|TRBD1|.|TRBJ1-2
CASSLSGTGLGTF
TGTGCCAGCTCACTATCCGGGACAGGGCTGGGCACCTTC
>TRBV19|.|.|TRBJ2-6
CASSFLRGAGANVLTF
TGTGCCAGTAGTTTCCTCCGGGGAGCTGGGGCCAACGTCCTGACTTTC
>TRBV7-3|TRBD1|.|TRBJ2-3
CASSPQGDGDTQYF
TGTGCCAGCAGCCCGCAGGGGGATGGAGATACGCAGTATTTT
>TRBV6-5|.|.|TRBJ1-4
CASAVTGATNEKLFF
TGTGCCAGCGCTGTGACAGGCGCAACTAATGAAAAACTGTTTTTT
>TRBV18|.|.|TRBJ1-6
CASSLGRVGNNSPLHF
TGTGCCAGCTCACTCGGGAGGGTAGGGAATAATTCACCCCTCCACTTT
>TRBV28|.|once|TRBJ2-1
CASSFDRGDEQFF
TGTGCCAGCAGTTTTGACCGCGGGGATGAGCAGTTCTTC
>TRBV4-3|TRBD1|once|TRBJ2-3
CASSLGTGHPLDTQYF
TGCGCCAGCAGCCTTGGGACAGGTCATCCTTTGGATACGCAGTATTTT
>TRBV1|.|.|TRBJ2-7
CTSNRRREEGTYEQYF
TGCACCAGCAATCGGAGGCGGGAGGAGGGGACCTACGAGCAGTACTTC
>TRBV15|.|.|TRBJ2-3
CATSSPQGRSNTDTQYF
TGTGCCACCAGCAGCCCTCAGGGGCGCTCTAACACAGATACGCAGTATTTT
>TRBV7-2|.|.|TRBJ1-1
CASSSGQANTEAFF
TGTGCCAGCAGCTCAGGACAAGCGAACACTGAAGCTTTCTTT
>TRBV5-5|.|once|TRBJ2-3
CASSFGQSTDTQYF
TGTGCCAGCAGCTTCGGACAGAGCACAGATACGCAGTATTTT
>TRBV29-1|TRBD2|.|TRBJ2-1
CSVTGLGGGSYNEQFF
TGCAGCGTGACCGGCCTCGGCGGGGGGTCCTACAATGAGCAGTTCTTC
>TRBV24-1|TRBD2|.|TRBJ2-1
CATSDLLIAGSVKFF
TGTGCCACCAGTGATTTGCTCATAGCGGGTAGTGTCAAGTTCTTC
>TRBV7-2|.|.|TRBJ1-4
CASSLVEDEKLFF
TGTGCCAGCAGCTTAGTCGAGGATGAAAAACTGTTTTTT
>TRBV6-1|.|.|TRBJ1-1
CASSAVRRILNTEAFF
TGTGCCAGCAGTGCAGTCAGGCGTATCTTGAACACTGAAGCTTTCTTT
>TRBV29-1|TRBD2|.|TRBJ2-1
CSPGAGGGNEQFF
TGCAGCCCGGGGGCGGGAGGGGGTAATGAGCAGTTCTTC
>TRBV7-2|TRBD2|.|TRBJ2-1
CASSSSGRAPNEQFF
TGTGCCAGCAGTTCTAGCGGGAGGGCCCCCAATGAGCAGTTCTTC